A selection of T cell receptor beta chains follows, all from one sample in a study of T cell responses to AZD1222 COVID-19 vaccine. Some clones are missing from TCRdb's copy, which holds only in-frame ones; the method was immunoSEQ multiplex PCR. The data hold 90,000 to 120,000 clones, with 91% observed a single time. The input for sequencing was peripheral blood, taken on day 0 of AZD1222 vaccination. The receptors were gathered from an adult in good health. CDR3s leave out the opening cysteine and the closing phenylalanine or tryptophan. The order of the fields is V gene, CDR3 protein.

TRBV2,ASLLRTGESIGYT
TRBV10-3,AISAEGGAAEKLF
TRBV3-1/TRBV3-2,ASKGDSDSGEQY
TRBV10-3,ATSRGFEYEQY
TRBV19,ASRGRARPEDEKLF
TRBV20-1,SARDIDEQY
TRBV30,AWSYGQTPNEKLF
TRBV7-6,ASSQHSNQPQH
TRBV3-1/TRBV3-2,ASSQEQIQETQY
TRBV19,ASRTGGNQPQH
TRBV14,ASSPAGRAGELF
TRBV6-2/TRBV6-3,ASSPIGQPNTEAF
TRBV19,ASKRTPDYSNQPQH
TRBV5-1,ASSLMTGGNEQF
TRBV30,AWTAYNEQF
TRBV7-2,ASSLAPSTLSSYNSPLH
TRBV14,ASSQDSIRGDTGNTIY
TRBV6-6,ASSYYRDTEAF
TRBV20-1,SASAGGINSPLH
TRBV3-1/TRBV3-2,ASSQVGGTGELF
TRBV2,ASTPSAGGRNSPLH
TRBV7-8,ASSLGPGPVVRTRTNEQF
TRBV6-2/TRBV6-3,ASSWTGGETEAF
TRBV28,ASSSSPTGGGQPQH
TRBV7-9,ASSLANEQGSPLH
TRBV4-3,ASSQGKQGSGEKLF
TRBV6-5,ASSFEANYGYT
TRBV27,ASSYRGGSYNSPLH
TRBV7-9,ASSLGAGSQPQH
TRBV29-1,SVGGDRAFYNEQF
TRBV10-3,AISDLRLAGSYEQY
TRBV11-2,ASSYGQFSEAF
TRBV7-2,ASSLEHTGTGEQY
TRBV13,ASSRSGGASYEQY
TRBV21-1,ASRGLQGPNQPQH